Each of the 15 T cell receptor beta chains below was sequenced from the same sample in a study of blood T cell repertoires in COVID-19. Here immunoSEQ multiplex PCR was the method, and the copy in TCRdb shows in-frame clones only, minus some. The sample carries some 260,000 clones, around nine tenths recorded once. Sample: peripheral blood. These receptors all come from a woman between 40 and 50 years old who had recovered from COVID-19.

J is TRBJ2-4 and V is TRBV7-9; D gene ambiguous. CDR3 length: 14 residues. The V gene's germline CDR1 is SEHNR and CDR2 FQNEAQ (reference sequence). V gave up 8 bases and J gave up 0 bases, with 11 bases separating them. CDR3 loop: CASGGRVAKNIQYF. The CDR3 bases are TGTGCCAGCGGTGGGCGAGTAGCCAAAAACATTCAGTACTTC.

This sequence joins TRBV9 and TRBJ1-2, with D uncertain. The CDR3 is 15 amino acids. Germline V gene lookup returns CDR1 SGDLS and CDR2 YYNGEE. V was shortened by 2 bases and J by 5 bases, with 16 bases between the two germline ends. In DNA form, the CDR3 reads TGTGCCAGCAGCGTGGGAGGCCCCCCTGGGTATGGCTACACCTTC. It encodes CASSVGGPPGYGYTF. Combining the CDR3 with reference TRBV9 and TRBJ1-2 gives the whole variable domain DSGVTQTPKHLITATGQRVTLRCSPRSGDLSVYWYQQSLDQGLQFLIQYYNGEERAKGNILERFSAQQFPDLHSELNLSSLELGDSALYFCASSVGGPPGYGYTFGSGTRLTVV.

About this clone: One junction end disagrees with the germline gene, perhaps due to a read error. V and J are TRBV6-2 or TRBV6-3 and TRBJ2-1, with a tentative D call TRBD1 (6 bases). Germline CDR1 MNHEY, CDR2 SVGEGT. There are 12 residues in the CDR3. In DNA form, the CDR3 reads TGTGCCAGCAGCCCCGGACTGCGACCAGGGGTCTTC. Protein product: CASSPGLRPGVF.

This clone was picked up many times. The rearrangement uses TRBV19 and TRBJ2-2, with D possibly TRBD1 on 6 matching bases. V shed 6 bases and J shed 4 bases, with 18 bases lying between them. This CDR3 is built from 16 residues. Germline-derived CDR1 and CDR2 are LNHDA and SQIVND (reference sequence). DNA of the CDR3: TGTGCCAGTAGGGCCAGGGGCGAGCCGGGCACCGGGGAGCTGTTTTTT. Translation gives CASRARGEPGTGELFF.

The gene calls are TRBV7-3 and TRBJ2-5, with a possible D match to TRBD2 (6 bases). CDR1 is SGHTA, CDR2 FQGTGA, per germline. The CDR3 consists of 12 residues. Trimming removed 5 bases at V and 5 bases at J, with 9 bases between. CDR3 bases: TGTGCCAGCAGCCGGGCGGGGGAGACCCAGTACTTC. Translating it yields CASSRAGETQYF.

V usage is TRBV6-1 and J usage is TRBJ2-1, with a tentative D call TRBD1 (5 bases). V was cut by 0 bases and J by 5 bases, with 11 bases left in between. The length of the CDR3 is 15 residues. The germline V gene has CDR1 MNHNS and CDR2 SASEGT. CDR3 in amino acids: CASSEAGRSHNEQFF. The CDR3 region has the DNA TGTGCCAGCAGTGAAGCGGGGCGGTCCCACAATGAGCAGTTCTTC.

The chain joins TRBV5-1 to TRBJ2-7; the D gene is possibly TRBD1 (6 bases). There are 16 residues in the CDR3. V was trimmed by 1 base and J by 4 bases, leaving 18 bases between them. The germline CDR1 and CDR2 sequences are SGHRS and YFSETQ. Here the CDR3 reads CASSLFRGPNRYEQYF. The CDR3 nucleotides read TGCGCCAGCAGCTTGTTCAGGGGTCCTAACAGATACGAGCAGTACTTC.

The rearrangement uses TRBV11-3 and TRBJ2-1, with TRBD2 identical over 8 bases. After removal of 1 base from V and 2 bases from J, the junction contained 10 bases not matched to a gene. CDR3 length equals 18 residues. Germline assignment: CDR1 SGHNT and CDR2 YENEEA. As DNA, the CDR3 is TGTGCCAGCAGCTTAGGCGGGGGGAGGTCTAGACCCTACAATGAGCAGTTCTTC. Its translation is CASSLGGGRSRPYNEQFF.

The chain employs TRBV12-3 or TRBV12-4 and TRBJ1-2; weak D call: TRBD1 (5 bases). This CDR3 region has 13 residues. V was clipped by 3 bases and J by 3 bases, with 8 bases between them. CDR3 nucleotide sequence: TGTGCCAGCAGTTTTGGCAGGGACTATGGCTACACCTTC. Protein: CASSFGRDYGYTF.

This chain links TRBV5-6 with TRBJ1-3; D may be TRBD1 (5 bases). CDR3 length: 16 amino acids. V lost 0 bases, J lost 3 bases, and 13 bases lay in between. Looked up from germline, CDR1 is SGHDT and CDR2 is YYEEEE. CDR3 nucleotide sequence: TGTGCCAGCAGCTTGGGCAGGGTCGTCGGTGGAAACACCATATATTTT. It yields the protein CASSLGRVVGGNTIYF.

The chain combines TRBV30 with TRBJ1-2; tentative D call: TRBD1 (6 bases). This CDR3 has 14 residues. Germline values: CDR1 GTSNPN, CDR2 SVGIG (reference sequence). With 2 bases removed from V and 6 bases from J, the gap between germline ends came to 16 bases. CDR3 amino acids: CAWSRGVGGDGYTF. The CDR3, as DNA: TGTGCCTGGAGTAGAGGGGTAGGGGGGGATGGCTACACCTTC.

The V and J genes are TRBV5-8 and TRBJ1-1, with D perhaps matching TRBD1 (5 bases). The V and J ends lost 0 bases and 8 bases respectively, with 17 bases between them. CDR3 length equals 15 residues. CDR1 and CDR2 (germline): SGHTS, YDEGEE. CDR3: CASSLVAGLTREAFF. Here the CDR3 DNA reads TGTGCCAGCAGCTTGGTGGCGGGGCTCACCCGCGAAGCTTTCTTT.

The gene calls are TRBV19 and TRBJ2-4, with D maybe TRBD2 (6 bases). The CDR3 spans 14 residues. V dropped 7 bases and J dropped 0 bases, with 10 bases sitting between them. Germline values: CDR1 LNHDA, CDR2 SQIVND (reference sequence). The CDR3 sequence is CASMAGTAKNIQYF. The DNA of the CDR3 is TGTGCCAGTATGGCGGGGACAGCCAAAAACATTCAGTACTTC.

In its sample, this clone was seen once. The CDR3 here is CASSLGQGATTGELFF. The CDR3 DNA reads TGTGCCAGCAGTTTGGGTCAGGGGGCTACCACCGGGGAGCTGTTTTTT. The chain is built from TRBV28 and TRBJ2-2, with 8 bases matching TRBD1. V was clipped by 3 bases and J by 4 bases; unmatched bases: 7. The length of the CDR3 is 16 residues. Germline loops: CDR1 MDHEN, CDR2 SYDVKM.

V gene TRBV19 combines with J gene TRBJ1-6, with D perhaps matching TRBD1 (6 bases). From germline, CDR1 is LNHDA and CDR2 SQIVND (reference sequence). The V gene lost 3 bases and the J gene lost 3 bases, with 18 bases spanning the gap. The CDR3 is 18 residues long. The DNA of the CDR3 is TGTGCCAGTAGTATCCCGACCGGGACAAGGGGCTATAATTCACCCCTCCACTTT. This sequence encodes CASSIPTGTRGYNSPLHF.